A single sample is the source of the 8 T cell receptor beta chains below, sequenced in a study of shared clonotypes between healthy human individuals. The naive CD8 fraction comprised CD45RO-negative cells positively selected for CCR7 and excluded terminally differentiated effector memory CD45RA+ cells. Repertoires were generated with immunoSEQ multiplex PCR, while TCRdb's copy carries only in-frame clones and drops some. The sample consists of roughly 2.1 million clones, under 95% of them appearing once. Sequencing used naive CD8+ T cells from PBMCs. These receptors all stem from a man aged 18 to 29 in good health. Some clones in this sample may be carry-over from other donors' samples.

Turning to this clone: A read error may produce the germline difference seen at one junction end. V is TRBV4-1 and J is TRBJ2-2; 10 bases are shared with TRBD2. CDR3 size: 15 residues. Germline CDR1 is MGHRA and CDR2 is YSYEKL. Here the CDR3 DNA reads TGTGCCAGCAGCCATTTTCTAGCGGGAGACGGGGAGCTGTTTTTT. Protein sequence: CASSHFLAGDGELFF.

This clone has only a few counts. The V and J genes are TRBV27 and TRBJ2-1; the match to TRBD1 covers 8 bases. Germline V lookup: CDR1 MNHEY, CDR2 SMNVEV (reference sequence). CDR3 length: 13 amino acids. The J segment lost 6 bases and the V segment lost 5 bases, leaving 3 bases of the junction unmatched. DNA for the CDR3: TGTGCCAGCAGTCAGGACAGGGCCAATGAGCAGTTCTTC. Translating it yields CASSQDRANEQFF.

The genes are TRBV5-6 and TRBJ2-7, with D possibly TRBD1 on 6 matching bases. The CDR3 consists of 14 residues. V was clipped by 2 bases and J by 2 bases, with 11 bases between them. Germline loops: CDR1 SGHDT, CDR2 YYEEEE. The CDR3 bases are TGTGCCAGCAGCTTCAGGACAGATACCTACGAGCAGTACTTC. Its translation is CASSFRTDTYEQYF.

The sample holds one count of this clone. The rearrangement uses TRBV7-9 and TRBJ2-7, with D possibly TRBD2 on 6 matching bases. Germline CDR1 SEHNR, CDR2 FQNEAQ (reference sequence). V was cut by 3 bases and J by 0 bases, with 12 bases left in between. The CDR3 spans 15 residues. CDR3 sequence: CASSFPNGSSYEQYF. In DNA, the CDR3 is TGTGCCAGCAGCTTCCCAAACGGGAGCTCCTACGAGCAGTACTTC.

DNA of the CDR3: TGTGCCAGCAGCTTAGAGGGGGACGACACCGGGGAGCTGTTTTTT. It encodes CASSLEGDDTGELFF. The chain recombines TRBV7-8 with TRBJ2-2; D perhaps matches TRBD1 (6 bases). The CDR3 has 15 amino acids. Germline V gene lookup returns CDR1 SGHVS and CDR2 FQNEAQ. V lost 1 base to trimming and J lost 3 bases, with 9 bases between them.

The chain combines TRBV4-2 with TRBJ2-5; 14 positions match TRBD2. The CDR3 totals 16 residues. Germline CDR1 LGHNA, CDR2 YNFKEQ. Losses at the gene ends were 0 bases for V and 5 bases for J; bases not matched to a gene: 2. This CDR3 reads CASSQDGTSGSETQYF. Written as DNA, the CDR3 is TGTGCCAGCAGCCAAGACGGGACTAGCGGGAGTGAGACCCAGTACTTC.

In its sample, this clone was seen once. This chain joins TRBV2 and TRBJ2-3, with 14 bases fitting TRBD2. In germline, CDR1 is SNHLY, CDR2 FYNNEI. The CDR3 is 18 residues long. The junction had 8 bases not matched to a gene; V was cut back by 2 bases and J by 4 bases. DNA for the CDR3: TGTGCCAGCAGTGAATTCCCGGGACTAGCGGGAGAGCCAGATACGCAGTATTTT. Translating gives CASSEFPGLAGEPDTQYF.

The chain combines TRBV27 with TRBJ2-1; the D is unclear. Between the trimmed V and J ends, which lost 2 bases and 5 bases, there was a span of 7 bases. CDR3 length: 13 residues. Germline CDR1 is MNHEY and CDR2 is SMNVEV (reference sequence). CDR3 loop: CASSLAADNEQFF. CDR3 nucleotide sequence: TGTGCCAGCAGTTTAGCGGCTGACAATGAGCAGTTCTTC.